A selection of T cell receptor beta chains follows, all from one sample in a study of response to subunit inactivated influenza vaccine. Via MiXCR, TCRdb re-called the RT-PCR reads, giving one row per CDR3 protein. The sample holds about 700,000 distinct CDR3 sequences, around 16% seen once. The source material was PBMCs from blood, sampled roughly 12 days after vaccination. The origin of the receptors is a man in his fifties who received an inactivated influenza vaccine. Both conserved end residues are part of each CDR3. A D gene is named only where the DNA matches it firmly. Size is omitted from some rows. Given values are once, few, many or a class for expanded clones.

j_call d_call clone_size v_call cdr3_aa cdr3_nt
TRBJ2-3 TRBD2 . TRBV4-2 CASSLAGTSGRTDTQYF TGTGCCAGCAGCCTAGCCGGGACTAGCGGGAGGACAGATACGCAGTATTTT
TRBJ2-3 TRBD1 . TRBV4-2 CASSQVQGAPNTQYF TGTGCCAGCAGCCAAGTGCAGGGGGCGCCGAATACGCAGTATTTT
TRBJ1-2 . few TRBV6-5 CASSYWDAGYGYTF TGTGCCAGCAGTTACTGGGACGCGGGCTATGGCTACACCTTC
TRBJ1-4 . . TRBV12-3/TRBV12-4 CASSLDRGSNEKLFF TGTGCCAGCAGTTTAGATCGGGGGTCTAATGAAAAACTGTTTTTT
TRBJ1-1 . . TRBV4-3 CASSQDGGREEAFF TGCGCCAGCAGCCAAGATGGAGGTAGGGAGGAAGCTTTCTTT
TRBJ2-6 . many TRBV7-2 CASSPRGSGANVLTF TGTGCCAGCAGCCCCCGGGGCTCTGGGGCCAACGTCCTGACTTTC
TRBJ2-2 . many TRBV6-5 CASSYKGQSGELFF TGTGCCAGCAGTTACAAGGGGCAGAGCGGGGAGCTGTTTTTT
TRBJ2-1 . few TRBV3-1 CASSQVGAPSNEQFF TGTGCCAGCAGCCAAGTCGGGGCCCCTTCTAATGAGCAGTTCTTC
TRBJ2-7 TRBD1 many TRBV6-5 CASSYGGQGAYEQYF TGTGCCAGCAGTTATGGGGGACAGGGGGCGTATGAGCAGTACTTC
TRBJ1-1 . many TRBV5-6 CASSTQGVNTEAFF TGTGCCAGCAGCACTCAGGGTGTGAACACTGAAGCTTTCTTT
TRBJ1-2 TRBD1 . TRBV28 CASSTSRDRDYGYTF TGTGCCAGCAGTACCTCCCGGGACAGGGACTATGGCTACACCTTC